This T cell receptor beta chain was recorded in a study of Graves' ophthalmopathy and Graves' hyperthyroidism. Amplification of TCR beta CDR3 regions used RNA transcripts. HTBI primers were employed in first-round RT-PCR, then a second-round multiplex PCR followed. Using its own MiXCR run on the multiplex PCR reads, TCRdb lists one record per CDR3 protein. The sample carries 300,000 to 450,000 distinct CDR3 sequences, 17% recorded once. By definition, stable hyperthyroidism involved no ophthalmopathy within 18 months of follow-up. Patients were diagnosed from clinical symptoms, serum thyroxine, TRAb, thyroid ultrasound and orbital computed tomography. The starting material, more than 8.5 ml of fresh peripheral blood, provided the PBMCs. CDR3 size: 18 residues. Germline trimming cut 6 bases from V and 5 bases from J; bases unmatched to any gene: 16. CDR1 is MNHEY and CDR2 is SMNVEV in the germline V gene (reference sequence).

Study conclusions and caveats: A 13-signature model separated ophthalmopathy from stable hyperthyroidism, reaching roughly 85% sensitivity and around 81% specificity cross-validated.

This clonotype appeared many times. Its target is not known. Specimen: peripheral blood. This rearrangement joins TRBV27 to TRBJ2-7, with 13 bases fitting TRBD2. The clonotype originates from an adult woman with stable Graves' hyperthyroidism. CDR3 sequence (DNA): TGTGCCAGCAGCGACATCAAAGGACTAGCGGGAGCTATTGACGAGCAGTACTTC. Translated: CASSDIKGLAGAIDEQYF.